One sample yielded the 17 T cell receptor beta chains listed below, sequenced in a study of blood T cells in healthy people across ages. A second PCR, run for about 7 to 11 cycles, used a sample-barcoded 5' primer plus a J-beta primer mix. MiXCR was run by TCRdb on the 5' RACE reads, yielding one entry per CDR3 protein. The repertoire holds about 1.8 million distinct CDR3 sequences, with roughly 49% as singletons. Source material: blood. The source is a woman aged 40 to 49 in good health.

For the CDR3, the DNA is TGTGCCAGCAGCTTAGTAGGGCGGGCAGCAGTTGGACGGACCGCTGAGCAGTTCTTC. Translating it yields CASSLVGRAAVGRTAEQFF. The chain has TRBV7-2 and TRBJ2-1; weak D call: TRBD2 (5 bases). Germline CDR1 SGHTA, CDR2 FQGNSA. This CDR3 comprises 19 residues. The V gene lost 1 base and the J gene lost 9 bases, with 28 bases spanning the gap. Using reference TRBV7-2 and TRBJ2-1 for the parts outside the CDR3, the full variable domain is GAGVSQSPSNKVTEKGKDVELRCDPISGHTALYWYRQSLGQGLEFLIYFQGNSAPDKSGLPSDRFSAERTGGSVSTLTIQRTQQEDSAVYLCASSLVGRAAVGRTAEQFFGPGTRLTVL.

The chain carries TRBV20-1 and TRBJ2-3; D is possibly TRBD1 (5 bases). Germline CDR1 reads DFQATT; CDR2 reads SNEGSKA (reference sequence). CDR3 length: 16 residues. V lost 2 bases and J lost 0, with 15 bases in between. The CDR3 region is CSARNRVGASTDTQYF. In DNA, the CDR3 is TGCAGTGCTAGAAACCGGGTAGGGGCTAGCACAGATACGCAGTATTTT.

A single count supports this clonotype. The J gene is TRBJ2-5, the V gene TRBV7-9; the match to TRBD1 covers 9 bases. The V segment lost 5 bases and the J segment 13 bases; nucleotides outside the gene matches: 20. The length of the CDR3 is 16 residues. Per the germline V gene, CDR1 is SEHNR and CDR2 is FQNEAQ (reference sequence). CDR3 in DNA: TGTGCCAGCAGCCTCGGTGGACAGGGGTCTATGGGTGAGCGGTACTTC. Its translation is CASSLGGQGSMGERYF.

This chain uses TRBV5-6 with TRBJ1-1, with 7 bases identical to TRBD1. The CDR3 runs to 17 residues. Germline V gene sequence: CDR1 SGHDT, CDR2 YYEEEE. Trimming at V came to 4 bases and at J to 5 bases, leaving 17 bases not matched to a gene. The CDR3 protein is CASSLNRGSPVGTEAFF. CDR3 nucleotide sequence: TGTGCCAGCAGCCTTAACAGGGGATCGCCTGTCGGTACTGAAGCTTTCTTT.

The CDR3 is CASSQGIGTLVVNEQFF. The CDR3 DNA reads TGTGCCAGCAGCCAAGGTATAGGGACCCTGGTCGTCAATGAGCAGTTCTTC. The V and J genes are TRBV14 and TRBJ2-1; D assignment may be TRBD1 or TRBD2 (5 bases each). There are 17 residues in the CDR3. V gave up 1 base and J gave up 6 bases, with 19 bases separating them. Germline V CDR1 and CDR2: SGHDN, FVKESK.

V and J are TRBV24-1 and TRBJ2-4; TRBD2 is a possible D gene (5 bases). The CDR3 runs to 12 residues. V dropped 4 bases and J dropped 13 bases, with 13 bases sitting between them. The germline CDR1 and CDR2 sequences are KGHDR and SFDVKD. Here the CDR3 DNA reads TGTGCCACCAGTGACCACGACTACAAGCAGTACTTC. Translating it yields CATSDHDYKQYF.

The chain carries TRBV12-3 or TRBV12-4 and TRBJ2-7; D gene uncertain. The V end was cut by 5 bases, the J end by 4 bases, with 15 bases between. CDR3 length: 14 residues. As DNA, the CDR3 is TGTGCCAGCAGTCTCCAACGAATCCTATACGAGCAGTACTTC. It codes for CASSLQRILYEQYF.

The genes are TRBV5-6 and TRBJ1-4, with D possibly TRBD1 on 6 matching bases. Germline V lookup: CDR1 SGHDT, CDR2 YYEEEE. The CDR3 consists of 16 residues. Trimming took 3 bases from V and 4 from J, leaving 16 bases between them. CDR3 sequence (DNA): TGTGCCAGCAGCTCAACCCGAGGCAGGGGTAATGAAAAACTGTTTTTT. It is translated as CASSSTRGRGNEKLFF.

The chain is built from TRBV6-2 or TRBV6-3 and TRBJ1-1; the D is unclear. The CDR3 is made up of 13 amino acids. Between the trimmed V and J ends, which lost 6 bases and 5 bases, there was a span of 13 bases. The germline CDR1 and CDR2 sequences are MNHEY and SVGEGT. CDR3 protein: CASSRQIRTEAFF. CDR3 nucleotides: TGTGCCAGCAGCCGACAAATACGGACTGAAGCTTTCTTT.

The chain employs TRBV7-2 and TRBJ2-5, with 7 bases lining up with TRBD2. The CDR3 consists of 16 residues. Germline CDR1 and CDR2: SGHTA and FQGNSA. V gave up 7 bases and J gave up 9 bases; unmatched junction bases: 20. CDR3 nucleotide sequence: TGTGCCAGCATCCTACGACGGAGCGGGGACCCGGGGGCCCAGTACTTC. This encodes CASILRRSGDPGAQYF.

A few counts support this clonotype. The V gene is TRBV5-6, the J gene TRBJ2-7, with D maybe TRBD1 (5 bases). Trimming shortened V by 4 bases and J by 3 bases, and 11 bases separated the two germline ends. CDR1 is SGHDT and CDR2 is YYEEEE in the germline V gene. The CDR3 loop spans 13 amino acids. CDR3 nucleotide sequence: TGTGCCAGCAGCCATGACAGTTACTACGAGCAGTACTTC. This sequence encodes CASSHDSYYEQYF.

CDR3 sequence: CSARGPRLYNEQFF. In DNA, the CDR3 is TGCAGTGCTAGAGGCCCCCGACTTTACAATGAGCAGTTCTTC. The chain recombines TRBV20-1 with TRBJ2-1; D not resolved. Germline values: CDR1 DFQATT, CDR2 SNEGSKA (reference sequence). V lost 1 base, J lost 4 bases, and 11 bases lay in between. The CDR3 is 14 residues long.

Comments on this clonotype: At one boundary the junction diverges from the germline segment, which might be a read error. The chain is built from TRBV6-5 and TRBJ2-1; TRBD1 aligns across 7 bases. This CDR3 contains 15 residues. The germline V gene has CDR1 MNHEY and CDR2 SVGAGI. The CDR3, as DNA: TGTGCCAGCAGTCGAAAGACAGGGCCTTACAATGGGCAGTTCTTC. Translated: CASSRKTGPYNGQFF.

The J gene is TRBJ2-7, the V gene TRBV5-1; 7 nucleotides agree with TRBD2. TRBJ2-4 matches the DNA end more closely, so the J call is doubtful. This CDR3 comprises 14 residues. Germline loops: CDR1 SGHRS, CDR2 YFSETQ. The CDR3 DNA reads TGCGCCAGTAGCCCTGCTAGCGGCAGAGACATTCAGTACTTC. Protein sequence: CASSPASGRDIQYF.

The chain recombines TRBV20-1 with TRBJ2-3; D is ambiguous. The CDR3 covers 11 residues. CDR1 and CDR2 from the germline V gene are DFQATT and SNEGSKA (reference sequence). The CDR3 coding sequence is TGCAGCCTGCTAGGGTCAGATACGCAGTATTTT. Translated: CSLLGSDTQYF.

In this sample, this clonotype turned up once. CDR3 in DNA: TGCAGCGTTGTTGCCTTGGCCCCCTACAATGAGCAGTTCTTC. It specifies CSVVALAPYNEQFF. This chain links TRBV29-1 with TRBJ2-1; no definite D call. The germline gives CDR1 SQVTM, CDR2 ANQGSEA. Trimming left V 4 bases short and J 2 bases short, with 12 bases between. The CDR3 has 14 residues.

This clonotype was seen ten or more times. This chain uses TRBV29-1 with TRBJ1-2; 8 bases agree with TRBD1. Germline V lookup: CDR1 SQVTM, CDR2 ANQGSEA. The CDR3 consists of 13 residues. Losses at the gene ends were 6 bases for V and 8 bases for J; bases not matched to a gene: 11. This chain's CDR3 is CSVELTGDVGYTF. CDR3 DNA: TGCAGCGTAGAGTTGACAGGGGATGTAGGCTACACCTTC.